This entry describes one TCR beta chain. These data come from a study of T cells in narcolepsy. Method: immunoSEQ multiplex PCR; TCRdb's copy keeps in-frame clones and lacks some. The sample lists over 20,000 clones; roughly 94% were seen once. CDR3 length equals 14 residues. V shed 2 bases and J 3 bases; nucleotides not matched to a gene: 6. The V gene's germline CDR1 is GTSNPN and CDR2 SVGIG (reference sequence). Specimen: CD45RA- memory CD4+ T cells from PBMCs. The genes are TRBV30 and TRBJ1-1; 7 nucleotides agree with TRBD1. This clonotype originated in a human donor with narcolepsy. The CDR3 loop is CAWSWDSYDTEAFF. CDR3 bases: TGTGCCTGGAGTTGGGACAGTTATGACACTGAAGCTTTCTTT. Full variable domain (rest looked up from reference TRBV30 and TRBJ1-1): SQTIHQWPATLVQPVGSPLSLECTVEGTSNPNLYWYRQAAGRGLQLLFYSVGIGQISSEVPQNLSASRPQDRQFILSSKKLLLSDSGFYLCAWSWDSYDTEAFFGQGTRLTVV.